This entry describes one TCR beta chain. The antigen is undetermined. Germline V gene sequence: CDR1 MGHRA, CDR2 YSYEKL. This CDR3 is built from 16 residues. V was cut by 1 base and J by 4 bases, with 14 bases left in between. The data were obtained in a study of blood T cells in healthy people across ages. The study, taken as a whole, reports: The CMV status of each donor remained undetermined, and this could have confounded shifts in expanded clonotypes.

Combining a sample-barcoded 5' primer with a J-beta primer mix, a second PCR ran for 7 to 11 cycles. TCRdb re-called the 5' RACE reads with MiXCR, one entry per CDR3 protein. The sample lists 2 million or so distinct CDR3 sequences, 40% to 55% occurring once. The sample was blood. The TCR comes from a woman in her thirties or forties in good health. The chain has TRBV4-1 and TRBJ2-1; D is perhaps TRBD1 or TRBD2 (6 bases each). CDR3 protein: CASSQAWGAGYNEQFF. The CDR3 coding sequence is TGCGCCAGCAGCCAAGCTTGGGGGGCCGGGTACAATGAGCAGTTCTTC.